This T cell receptor beta chain emerged from a study of T cell responses to AZD1222 COVID-19 vaccine. Study details: Pooling was applied to second doses at about 4 or about 12 weeks. Findings of the study overall: The donors showed a predominance of white British ancestry and of females, with possible underestimation of clonal diversity.

This clone has just a few counts. The antigen remains unidentified. The table came from immunoSEQ multiplex PCR; TCRdb's copy has only in-frame clones and leaves some out. The data show 90,000 to 110,000 clones, roughly nine tenths seen once. Looked up from germline, CDR1 is ENHRY and CDR2 is SYGVKD. The CDR3 has 12 amino acids. V trimming: 10 bases; J trimming: 0 bases; junction bases outside the gene matches: 2. This material consisted of peripheral blood, taken on day 0 of AZD1222 vaccination. This receptor was identified in an adult in good health. The chain combines TRBV10-3 with TRBJ2-5; 7 bases map to TRBD2. The CDR3 loop reads CASRGDQETQYF. In DNA, the CDR3 is TGTGCCAGCCGGGGGGACCAAGAGACCCAGTACTTC.